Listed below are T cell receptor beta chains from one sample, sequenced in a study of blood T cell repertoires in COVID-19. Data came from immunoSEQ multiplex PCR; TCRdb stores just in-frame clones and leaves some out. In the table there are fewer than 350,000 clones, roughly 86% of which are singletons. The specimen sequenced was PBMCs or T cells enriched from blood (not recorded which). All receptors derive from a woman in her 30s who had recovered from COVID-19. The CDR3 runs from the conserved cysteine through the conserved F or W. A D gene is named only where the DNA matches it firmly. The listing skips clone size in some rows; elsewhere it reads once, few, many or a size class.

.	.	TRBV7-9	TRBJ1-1	TGTGCCAGCAGCCCAATGGACAGGAACACTGAAGCTTTCTTT	CASSPMDRNTEAFF
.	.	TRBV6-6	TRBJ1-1	TGTGCCAGCACGGTCGGAGCACCCACTGAAGCTTTCTTT	CASTVGAPTEAFF
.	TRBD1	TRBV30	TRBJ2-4	TGTGCCTGGAGAGACGGGACAGGGGGCTACATTCAGTACTTC	CAWRDGTGGYIQYF
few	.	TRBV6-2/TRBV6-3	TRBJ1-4	TGTGCCAGCAGTTATGAAACCTTGGGAGGGGAAAAACTGTTTTTT	CASSYETLGGEKLFF
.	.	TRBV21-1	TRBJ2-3	TGTGCCAGCAGCGGGTCTGGGGGGGGCCGTGCAGATACGCAGTATTTT	CASSGSGGGRADTQYF
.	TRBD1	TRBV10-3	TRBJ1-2	TGTGCCATCAGATCTCCCGGGACAGGGATTAACTATGGCTACACCTTC	CAIRSPGTGINYGYTF
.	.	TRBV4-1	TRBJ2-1	TGCGCCAGCAGGGGGGCGAGTGCAAACCCGTACAATGAGCAGTTCTTC	CASRGASANPYNEQFF
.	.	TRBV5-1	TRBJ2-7	TGCGCCAGCAGCCCTGCCCTAGGGGTGCAGCAGTACTTC	CASSPALGVQQYF
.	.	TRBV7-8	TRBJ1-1	TGTGCCAGCAGCTTAGGACCTAAGACAGGTTTCATGGTGAACACTGAAGCTTTCTTT	CASSLGPKTGFMVNTEAFF
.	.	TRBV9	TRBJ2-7	TGTGCCAGCAGCGTTTCAGGGGGGTACGAGCAGTACTTC	CASSVSGGYEQYF